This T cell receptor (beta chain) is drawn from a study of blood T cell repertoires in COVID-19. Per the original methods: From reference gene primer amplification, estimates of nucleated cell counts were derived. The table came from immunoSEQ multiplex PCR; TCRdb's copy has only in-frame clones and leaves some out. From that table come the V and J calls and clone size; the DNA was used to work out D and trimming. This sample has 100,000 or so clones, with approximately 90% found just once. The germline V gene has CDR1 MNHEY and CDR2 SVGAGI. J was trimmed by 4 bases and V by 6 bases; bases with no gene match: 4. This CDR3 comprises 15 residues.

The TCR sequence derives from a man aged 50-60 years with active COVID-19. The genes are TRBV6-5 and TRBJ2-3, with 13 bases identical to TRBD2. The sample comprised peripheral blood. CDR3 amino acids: CASRGLAGASDTQYF. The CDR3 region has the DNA TGTGCCAGCAGAGGACTAGCGGGGGCCTCAGATACGCAGTATTTT.